Shown below are 19 T cell receptor beta chains from a single sample sequenced in a study of response to subunit inactivated influenza vaccine. MiXCR was run by TCRdb on the RT-PCR reads, yielding one entry per CDR3 protein. The repertoire holds some 800,000 distinct CDR3 sequences, with over 20% as singletons. This material consisted of PBMCs from blood, taken about 5 days after vaccination. The receptor set was obtained from a middle-aged man who received an inactivated influenza vaccine.

This chain connects TRBV5-1 to TRBJ2-7; D is undetermined. The CDR3 extends over 12 amino acids. The germline V gene encodes CDR1 SGHRS and CDR2 YFSETQ. Trimming shortened V by 8 bases and J by 9 bases, and 18 bases separated the two germline ends. CDR3 nucleotides: TGCGCCAGTCAAGAGGATCCTACGAGGCAGTACTTC. Translating it yields CASQEDPTRQYF.

The chain employs TRBV3-1 and TRBJ2-2; perhaps TRBD2 as D (7 bases). V was shortened by 0 bases and J by 6 bases, with 17 bases between the two germline ends. The CDR3 has 17 residues. Per the germline V gene, CDR1 is LGHDT and CDR2 is YNNKEL (reference sequence). CDR3 DNA sequence: TGTGCCAGCAGCCAAGATAAACCGGGGGGCGGAGCCGGGGAGCTGTTTTTT. Protein product: CASSQDKPGGGAGELFF.

DNA for the CDR3: TGTGCCACCAGCAGAGGACTAGCGGGAACCCCCTACGAGCAGTACTTC. It is translated as CATSRGLAGTPYEQYF. The chain combines TRBV15 with TRBJ2-7; 11 bases agree with TRBD2. After removal of 1 base from V and 2 bases from J, the junction contained 4 bases not matched to a gene. CDR1 LNHNV and CDR2 YYDKDF come from the germline V gene (reference sequence). The CDR3 extends over 16 amino acids.

This clonotype was seen at least ten times. The V gene is TRBV20-1, the J gene TRBJ2-7; 7 nucleotides line up with TRBD2. This CDR3 has 12 amino acids. Germline V gene lookup returns CDR1 DFQATT and CDR2 SNEGSKA (reference sequence). V trimming: 6 bases; J trimming: 7 bases; junction bases outside the gene matches: 9. The CDR3 nucleotides read TGCAGTGCCGGCCCGTGGGAGGGGGAGCAGTACTTC. Translation: CSAGPWEGEQYF.

The sample holds many counts of this clonotype. V and J are TRBV29-1 and TRBJ2-1, with D unresolved. From germline, CDR1 is SQVTM and CDR2 ANQGSEA. CDR3 length: 13 residues. Trimming took 4 bases from V and 6 from J, leaving 13 bases between them. As DNA, the CDR3 is TGCAGCGTTGGGGCAGTCGGAAGCAATGAGCAGTTCTTC. It specifies CSVGAVGSNEQFF.

Concerning this clonotype itself: A read error may account for a junction end that differs from germline. The rearrangement links TRBV29-1 to TRBJ1-2; 8 bases are shared with TRBD1. This CDR3 is built from 13 residues. Germline V gene lookup returns CDR1 SQVTM and CDR2 ANQGSEA. CDR3 nucleotides: TGCAGCGTCCAGACAGGGGAGGGTTATGGCGACACCTTC. This gives the protein CSVQTGEGYGDTF.

This clonotype was observed a handful of times. The chain couples TRBV6-1 to TRBJ2-7, with TRBD2 identical over 13 bases. The CDR3 covers 16 residues. Germline V CDR1 and CDR2: MNHNS, SASEGT. J gave up 1 base and V 5 bases, and 5 bases lay outside the gene matches. CDR3: CASSTTSGGPSYEQYF. In DNA form, the CDR3 reads TGTGCCAGCAGTACGACTAGCGGGGGGCCGTCCTACGAGCAGTACTTC.

The chain carries TRBV12-3 or TRBV12-4 and TRBJ2-7, with a possible D match to TRBD2 (6 bases). The CDR3 contains 15 residues. The ends were cut back, 3 bases at V and 3 bases at J, with 15 bases in the middle. The CDR3 reads CASSFVGLVVYEQYF. In nucleotides, the CDR3 is TGTGCCAGCAGTTTTGTGGGACTGGTCGTCTACGAGCAGTACTTC.

This clonotype was seen a handful of times. The CDR3 protein is CASSRAGTAVNTEAFF. DNA for the CDR3: TGCGCCAGCAGCAGGGCGGGGACGGCCGTGAACACTGAAGCTTTCTTT. The V call is TRBV5-1, the J call TRBJ1-1, with D possibly TRBD1 on 5 matching bases. This CDR3 comprises 16 residues. Trimming removed 4 bases from V and 0 bases from J, with 16 bases in between. Germline lookup yields CDR1 SGHRS and CDR2 YFSETQ.

V gene TRBV29-1 combines with J gene TRBJ1-3, with D hard to call. Trimming took 6 bases from V and 4 from J, leaving 7 bases between them. From germline, CDR1 is SQVTM and CDR2 ANQGSEA. The CDR3 totals 11 residues. CDR3: CSVLKGNTIYF. Here the CDR3 DNA reads TGCAGCGTCCTCAAGGGAAACACCATATATTTT.

A word on this clonotype: This may arise from a read error, as a much more abundant clone is one base away. This chain uses TRBV29-1 with TRBJ2-1; D call uncertain. CDR1 and CDR2 from the germline V gene are SQVTM and ANQGSEA. V lost 6 bases and J lost 0, with 12 bases in between. The CDR3 consists of 14 residues. CDR3 in amino acids: CSVERRPSYNEQFF. CDR3 DNA: TGCAGCGTCGAACGGCGGCCCTCCTACAATGAGCAGTTCTTC.

As DNA, the CDR3 is TGTGCCAGCAGGTCGGGGCCGATCAATCAGCCCCAGCATTTT. Its protein product is CASRSGPINQPQHF. This chain connects TRBV28 to TRBJ1-5; TRBD1 is a possible D gene (5 bases). The CDR3 spans 14 residues. Trimming pared 6 bases from V and 3 bases from J, leaving 12 bases between. Per the germline V gene, CDR1 is MDHEN and CDR2 is SYDVKM.

Worth noting for this clonotype: The junction shows a germline mismatch at one end, possibly a read error. The chain carries TRBV5-1 and TRBJ1-1; 10 nucleotides agree with TRBD1. The CDR3 covers 11 residues. Germline CDR1 and CDR2: SGHRS and YFSETQ. The CDR3 loop is CASSSGQGSAF. CDR3 nucleotides: TGCGCCAGCAGCTCGGGACAGGGGTCGGCCTTT.

This clonotype has a count of ten or more. This sequence joins TRBV7-3 and TRBJ2-5; D gene uncertain. From germline, CDR1 is SGHTA and CDR2 FQGTGA. Trimming removed 3 bases from V and 2 bases from J, with 7 bases in between. This CDR3 comprises 13 residues. The CDR3 coding sequence is TGTGCCAGCAGCTTGTCCAGACAAGAGACCCAGTACTTC. It is translated as CASSLSRQETQYF.

This clonotype was observed a handful of times. The CDR3 sequence is CSASKQASSYEQYF. The CDR3 DNA follows: TGCAGTGCTAGTAAACAGGCGAGCTCCTACGAGCAGTACTTC. V usage is TRBV20-1 and J usage is TRBJ2-7, with a possible D match to TRBD1 (5 bases). The CDR3 loop spans 14 amino acids. Germline CDR1 is DFQATT and CDR2 is SNEGSKA (reference sequence). The germline V and J ends were trimmed by 3 bases and 0 bases, with 12 bases remaining between them.

The CDR3 is CSVGPAGSGYEQYF. The CDR3 DNA reads as TGCAGCGTCGGACCTGCAGGGTCGGGCTACGAGCAGTACTTC. V usage is TRBV29-1 and J usage is TRBJ2-7; weak D call: TRBD1 (5 bases). This CDR3 is built from 14 residues. The V and J ends lost 6 bases and 3 bases respectively, with 18 bases between them. Germline values: CDR1 SQVTM, CDR2 ANQGSEA.

This clonotype was observed a handful of times. The V call is TRBV5-1, the J call TRBJ2-5; D gene ambiguous. The CDR3 has 11 residues. The germline V gene encodes CDR1 SGHRS and CDR2 YFSETQ. V was shortened by 3 bases and J by 5 bases, with 5 bases between the two germline ends. Written as DNA, the CDR3 is TGCGCCAGCAGCTGGGATGAGACCCAGTACTTC. This translates into CASSWDETQYF.

The chain joins TRBV2 to TRBJ2-1; TRBD2 matches at 8 bases. Germline-derived CDR1 and CDR2 are SNHLY and FYNNEI. The CDR3 covers 16 residues. V trimming: 6 bases; J trimming: 0 bases; junction bases outside the gene matches: 7. In DNA form, the CDR3 reads TGTGCCAGCAGCAAACGAAGCGGGGGCTCCTACAATGAGCAGTTCTTC. Protein: CASSKRSGGSYNEQFF.

This sequence joins TRBV20-1 and TRBJ2-1, with 15 bases aligning to TRBD2. Per the germline V gene, CDR1 is DFQATT and CDR2 is SNEGSKA (reference sequence). The CDR3 consists of 17 residues. V lost 6 bases and J lost 8; bases outside the gene matches: 14. The CDR3 nucleotides read TGCAGTGCCATGAAGTCCCTAGGGACTAGCGGGGGGTATGAGCAGTTCTTC. Residues: CSAMKSLGTSGGYEQFF.